This entry is about one T cell receptor beta chain. The CDR3 loop spans 15 amino acids. The ends were cut back, 6 bases at V and 0 bases at J, with 12 bases in the middle. Germline CDR1 and CDR2: MGHRA and YSYEKL. TCRbeta library preparation incorporated unique molecular identifiers. TCRdb redid the calling of the PCR reads with MiXCR, one entry per CDR3 protein. This table has around 400,000 distinct CDR3 sequences, approximately 20% appearing once. The source of the sample is a study of T-cell reconstitution after alpha-beta-depleted transplantation in children. Sequencing used PBMCs from the stem cell graft donor, obtained from the stem cell graft. This rearrangement joins TRBV4-1 to TRBJ2-1, with D perhaps matching TRBD1 (5 bases). The sequence derives from a human donor who donated a stem cell graft to a child with acute myeloid leukemia. The CDR3 here is CASRPTASSYNEQFF. The CDR3 DNA is TGCGCCAGCAGACCGACAGCGAGCTCCTACAATGAGCAGTTCTTC.